These 12 T cell receptor beta chains originate from one sample sequenced in a study of cytomegalovirus exposure and HLA in healthy donors. Measured with immunoSEQ multiplex PCR; TCRdb has only the in-frame clones, and not every one. Among fewer than 350,000 clones listed, around 87% were seen once. What was sequenced was PBMCs. Every receptor here comes from a woman between 18 and 29 years old in good health and CMV-seronegative.

This sequence joins TRBV27 and TRBJ1-2, with 7 bases matching TRBD1. Trimming removed 5 bases from V and 8 bases from J; junction bases left unmatched: 8. Germline V gene lookup returns CDR1 MNHEY and CDR2 SMNVEV (reference sequence). The CDR3 sequence is 13 residues long. The CDR3 sequence: CASSRGTASGYTF. The CDR3 DNA follows: TGTGCCAGCAGTAGGGGGACAGCCTCCGGCTACACCTTC.

CDR3 in amino acids: CASSLGLAGVGEQFF. CDR3 bases: TGTGCCAGCAGTTTAGGGCTAGCGGGAGTAGGTGAGCAGTTCTTC. The chain uses TRBV28 and TRBJ2-1; 10 bases are a match to TRBD2. CDR3 length: 15 residues. From germline, CDR1 is MDHEN and CDR2 SYDVKM. V shed 2 bases, J shed 9 bases, and the junction held 7 bases outside the gene matches.

The chain carries TRBV2 and TRBJ2-5; TRBD2 matches 14 bases. The germline V gene encodes CDR1 SNHLY and CDR2 FYNNEI. After removal of 5 bases from V and 1 base from J, the junction contained 9 bases not matched to a gene. There are 18 residues in the CDR3. In DNA, the CDR3 is TGTGCCAGCAGTCTTAGACTAGCGGGAGGGCTCGGCCAAGAGACCCAGTACTTC. This codes for CASSLRLAGGLGQETQYF.

The chain employs TRBV25-1 and TRBJ2-2; 11 nucleotides line up with TRBD2. This CDR3 region has 16 residues. Trimming took 2 bases from V and 6 from J; bases not matched to a gene: 5. Germline loops: CDR1 MGHDK, CDR2 SYGVNS. CDR3 nucleotides: TGTGCCAGCAGTGAAGAGACTAGCGGGGTGCCCGGGGAGCTGTTTTTT. Its translation is CASSEETSGVPGELFF.

This CDR3 is CSVLLAGAPFF. For the CDR3, the DNA is TGCAGCGTTCTATTAGCGGGAGCCCCATTCTTC. The rearrangement joins TRBV29-1 to TRBJ2-1; 9 bases fit TRBD2. The germline CDR1 and CDR2 sequences are SQVTM and ANQGSEA. V lost 5 bases and J lost 16; bases outside the gene matches: 9. This CDR3 is 11 amino acids long.

The chain is built from TRBV13 and TRBJ1-1, with 8 bases that match TRBD1. V shed 5 bases, J shed 1 base, and the junction held 9 bases outside the gene matches. The CDR3 sequence is 16 residues long. From germline, CDR1 is PRHDT and CDR2 FYEKMQ (reference sequence). The CDR3 loop is CASSPLEDRANTEAFF. The DNA for the CDR3 is TGTGCCAGCAGCCCACTGGAGGACAGGGCGAACACTGAAGCTTTCTTT.

The V and J genes are TRBV4-3 and TRBJ1-2; D remains unclear. The germline gives CDR1 LGHNA, CDR2 YSLEER. This CDR3 has 16 residues. Trimming took off 0 bases at V and 1 base at J, with 12 bases between the two ends. CDR3 DNA sequence: TGCGCCAGCAGCCAAGATTCGGCCACAGTTAACTATGGCTACACCTTC. This codes for CASSQDSATVNYGYTF.

In this sample, this clone turned up a few times. The chain carries TRBV28 and TRBJ1-3; D unclear. There are 13 residues in the CDR3. Germline lookup yields CDR1 MDHEN and CDR2 SYDVKM. The ends were cut back, 3 bases at V and 2 bases at J, with 5 bases in the middle. The CDR3 DNA reads as TGTGCCAGCAGTTTGGCGGCTGGAAACACCATATATTTT. It encodes CASSLAAGNTIYF.

The rearrangement links TRBV5-1 to TRBJ2-1, with unresolved D. Between the trimmed V and J ends, which lost 0 bases and 5 bases, there was a span of 9 bases. The germline CDR1 and CDR2 sequences are SGHRS and YFSETQ. The CDR3 extends over 14 amino acids. CDR3 sequence reads: CASSLAPGNNEQFF. CDR3 DNA sequence: TGCGCCAGCAGCTTGGCCCCAGGTAACAATGAGCAGTTCTTC.

The gene calls are TRBV10-3 and TRBJ2-7; perhaps TRBD2 as D (5 bases). The V end lost 2 bases, the J end lost 1 base, and 12 bases lay between the germline ends. This CDR3 has 15 residues. CDR1 is ENHRY and CDR2 is SYGVKD in the germline V gene. DNA of the CDR3: TGTGCCATCAGTGAGGTCGGGGAGCGATCCTACGAGCAGTACTTC. Translation: CAISEVGERSYEQYF.

Here the CDR3 DNA reads TGTGCCAGTAGTCCCCCTAGCGGGAGATGGACAGATACGCAGTATTTT. This sequence encodes CASSPPSGRWTDTQYF. The genes are TRBV19 and TRBJ2-3; 10 bases are shared with TRBD2. The V gene's germline CDR1 is LNHDA and CDR2 SQIVND (reference sequence). After removal of 5 bases from V and 3 bases from J, the junction contained 8 bases not matched to a gene. The CDR3 is 16 amino acids. The variable domain in full, with the rest retrieved from reference TRBV19 and TRBJ2-3, is DGGITQSPKYLFRKEGQNVTLSCEQNLNHDAMYWYRQDPGQGLRLIYYSQIVNDFQKGDIAEGYSVSREKKESFPLTVTSAQKNPTAFYLCASSPPSGRWTDTQYFGPGTRLTVL.

The chain has TRBV6-5 and TRBJ1-5; D is unresolved. The CDR3 runs 13 residues. Germline loops: CDR1 MNHEY, CDR2 SVGAGI. V dropped 7 bases and J dropped 2 bases, with 9 bases sitting between them. CDR3 nucleotides: TGTGCCAGCAATAATGGAGGCAATCAGCCCCAGCATTTT. It encodes CASNNGGNQPQHF.